These 28 T cell receptor beta chains originate from one sample sequenced in a study. TCRdb called the RT-PCR reads again in MiXCR, with one record for every CDR3 protein. This table has about 700,000 distinct CDR3 sequences, 11% to 15% appearing once. The sequenced material came from memory CD4+ T cells from blood. The receptors derive from a female donor in good health, serving as a healthy control.

The chain combines TRBV7-3 with TRBJ2-7; no reliable D call. Germline V gene data show CDR1 as SGHTA and CDR2 as FQGTGA. The CDR3 contains 13 residues. V shed 2 bases and J shed 4 bases, with 9 bases lying between them. CDR3: CASSLFREYEQYF. The CDR3 nucleotides are TGTGCCAGCAGCTTATTCCGCGAGTACGAGCAGTACTTC.

The rearrangement links TRBV18 to TRBJ2-1; D is possibly TRBD2 (5 bases). V was clipped by 2 bases and J by 7 bases, with 15 bases between them. This CDR3 is built from 15 residues. Germline CDR1 is KGHSH and CDR2 is LQKENI. In DNA, the CDR3 is TGTGCCAGCTCACCAATGGCGGGCCCCGAAAATGAGCAGTTCTTC. Translating it yields CASSPMAGPENEQFF.

This chain connects TRBV5-5 to TRBJ2-6; 10 bases fit TRBD1. Germline V lookup: CDR1 SGHKS, CDR2 YYEKEE (reference sequence). V was pared by 1 base and J by 4 bases, with 5 bases of the junction left unmatched. CDR3 size: 17 residues. For the CDR3, the DNA is TGTGCCAGCAGCTTGCGACAGGGGGCGATAGGGGCCAACGTCCTGACTTTC. It codes for CASSLRQGAIGANVLTF.

The chain is built from TRBV7-3 and TRBJ2-1, with 13 bases identical to TRBD2. Germline loops: CDR1 SGHTA, CDR2 FQGTGA. J lost 12 bases, V lost 2 bases, and 10 bases had no gene match. This CDR3 spans 16 amino acids. The CDR3 reads CASSLAQTSGGSAQFF. The CDR3 bases are TGTGCCAGCAGCTTAGCCCAGACTAGCGGGGGGAGCGCGCAGTTCTTC. The variable domain in full, completed from reference TRBV7-3 and TRBJ2-1, reads GAGVSQTPSNKVTEKGKYVELRCDPISGHTALYWYRQSLGQGPEFLIYFQGTGAADDSGLPNDRFFAVRPEGSVSTLKIQRTERGDSAVYLCASSLAQTSGGSAQFFGPGTRLTVL.

This clonotype showed up just a few times. The J gene is TRBJ1-3, the V gene TRBV7-2, with unresolved D. The CDR3 totals 14 residues. V dropped 2 bases and J dropped 4 bases, with 9 bases sitting between them. In germline, CDR1 is SGHTA, CDR2 FQGNSA. Written as DNA, the CDR3 is TGTGCCAGCAGCTTAAGTCCCCTCGGAAACACCATATATTTT. This codes for CASSLSPLGNTIYF.

There are a few counts of this clonotype. V gene TRBV4-1 combines with J gene TRBJ1-5; D is unresolved. This CDR3 contains 13 residues. Germline V gene sequence: CDR1 MGHRA, CDR2 YSYEKL. V was trimmed by 1 base and J by 5 bases, leaving 6 bases between them. The CDR3 reads CASSQGMDQPQHF. CDR3 bases: TGCGCCAGCAGCCAAGGCATGGATCAGCCCCAGCATTTT.

The chain employs TRBV2 and TRBJ1-3; D not resolved. The CDR3 is made up of 15 amino acids. Germline V lookup: CDR1 SNHLY, CDR2 FYNNEI. V lost 6 bases, J lost 0 bases, and 12 bases lay in between. CDR3 protein: CASRPTASSGNTIYF. Written as DNA, the CDR3 is TGTGCCAGCAGACCAACAGCCTCCTCTGGAAACACCATATATTTT.

This clonotype came up a few times. The chain couples TRBV5-1 to TRBJ1-2; TRBD1 matches 8 bases. CDR3 length: 17 residues. V was clipped by 0 bases and J by 8 bases; unmatched bases: 15. Germline CDR1 and CDR2: SGHRS and YFSETQ. The CDR3 bases are TGCGCCAGCAGCTTGGGCCCGTCGTCGGCAGGGGGCTACGGCTACACCTTC. Encoded protein: CASSLGPSSAGGYGYTF.

This chain connects TRBV7-2 to TRBJ1-1, with 7 nucleotides matching TRBD1. Germline V gene sequence: CDR1 SGHTA, CDR2 FQGNSA. V lost 6 bases and J lost 2; bases outside the gene matches: 9. This CDR3 is 15 amino acids long. As DNA, the CDR3 is TGTGCCAGCAGGCCTTTTATAGGGGGCAACACTGAAGCTTTCTTT. Its protein product is CASRPFIGGNTEAFF.

This clonotype has only a few counts. The rearrangement joins TRBV7-2 to TRBJ2-5, with no clear D. Trimming removed 2 bases from V and 1 base from J, with 8 bases in between. The CDR3 loop spans 14 amino acids. Per germline, CDR1 SGHTA and CDR2 FQGNSA. The CDR3 loop is CASSLFRAQETQYF. CDR3 bases: TGTGCCAGCAGCTTATTCCGGGCCCAAGAGACCCAGTACTTC.

This clonotype showed up just a few times. The CDR3 sequence: CSARPTGTGQDEQFF. CDR3 DNA sequence: TGCAGTGCCAGACCAACCGGGACAGGGCAGGATGAGCAGTTCTTC. The V gene is TRBV20-1, the J gene TRBJ2-1; 9 nucleotides agree with TRBD1. The CDR3 is made up of 15 amino acids. V shed 6 bases and J 8 bases; nucleotides not matched to a gene: 14. CDR1 DFQATT and CDR2 SNEGSKA come from the germline V gene (reference sequence).

The CDR3 loop reads CASSPDRGGQTQYF. For the CDR3, the DNA is TGCGCCAGCAGTCCGGACAGGGGTGGACAGACCCAGTACTTC. The chain joins TRBV5-1 to TRBJ2-5, with TRBD1 identical over 9 bases. The CDR3 loop spans 14 amino acids. The germline CDR1 and CDR2 sequences are SGHRS and YFSETQ. J was trimmed by 6 bases and V by 5 bases; bases with no gene match: 8.

V usage is TRBV20-1 and J usage is TRBJ2-7, with 11 bases that match TRBD2. From germline, CDR1 is DFQATT and CDR2 SNEGSKA (reference sequence). The CDR3 is made up of 15 amino acids. V shed 2 bases and J 6 bases; nucleotides not matched to a gene: 9. In DNA, the CDR3 is TGCAGTGCTAGAACTAGCGGGGGTCAACGAGGCGAGCAGTACTTC. Amino acid sequence: CSARTSGGQRGEQYF.

This clonotype was observed many times. The CDR3 nucleotides read TGCGCCAGCAGGCAAGGGGGACAGGGAGGCGAGCAGTACTTC. It yields the protein CASRQGGQGGEQYF. This chain connects TRBV5-1 to TRBJ2-7, with 9 bases identical to TRBD1. V gave up 5 bases and J gave up 6 bases; unmatched junction bases: 9. This CDR3 region has 14 residues. CDR1 is SGHRS, CDR2 YFSETQ, per germline.

This clonotype was detected ten times or more. The chain couples TRBV6-5 to TRBJ2-7, with 7 bases that match TRBD2. Germline loops: CDR1 MNHEY, CDR2 SVGAGI. V lost 4 bases and J lost 6; bases outside the gene matches: 6. CDR3 length equals 13 residues. CDR3 nucleotides: TGTGCCAGCAGTTCTAGCTGGGGGGGCGAGCAGTACTTC. This sequence encodes CASSSSWGGEQYF.

This clonotype was seen at least ten times. The chain has TRBV6-5 and TRBJ2-7; 11 bases align to TRBD1. Germline values: CDR1 MNHEY, CDR2 SVGAGI. The V gene end was trimmed by 6 bases and the J gene end by 4 bases; junction bases not matched to a gene: 8. The CDR3 covers 15 residues. The CDR3 protein is CASRLTGTGGYEQYF. The CDR3 region has the DNA TGTGCCAGCAGGCTCACCGGGACAGGGGGTTACGAGCAGTACTTC.

This rearrangement joins TRBV4-1 to TRBJ2-2; D is unresolved. CDR3 length: 12 residues. The germline gives CDR1 MGHRA, CDR2 YSYEKL. The V end was cut by 2 bases, the J end by 7 bases, with 5 bases between. CDR3 residues: CASSQRDGELFF. In DNA form, the CDR3 reads TGCGCCAGCAGCCAACGAGACGGGGAGCTGTTTTTT.

The table lists this clonotype with a few counts. The J gene is TRBJ2-7, the V gene TRBV12-3 or TRBV12-4; no reliable D call. Trimming pared 8 bases from V and 4 bases from J, leaving 15 bases between. The CDR3 consists of 13 residues. The CDR3 region is CASGKGIGYEQYF. Written as DNA, the CDR3 is TGTGCCAGCGGGAAAGGGATCGGGTACGAGCAGTACTTC.

The chain is built from TRBV12-3 or TRBV12-4 and TRBJ2-7, with D uncertain. V gave up 6 bases and J gave up 3 bases, with 15 bases separating them. CDR3 length: 14 amino acids. CDR3 region: CASSLSELNYEQYF. In DNA, the CDR3 is TGTGCCAGCAGCCTGAGCGAGTTAAACTACGAGCAGTACTTC.

This clonotype was observed many times. The gene calls are TRBV3-1 and TRBJ1-1; D not resolved. V was cut by 3 bases and J by 7 bases, with 6 bases left in between. The CDR3 covers 11 residues. CDR1 and CDR2 from the germline V gene are LGHDT and YNNKEL (reference sequence). The CDR3, as DNA: TGTGCCAGCAGCCAGGCCAGTGAAGCTTTCTTT. Protein: CASSQASEAFF.

The rearrangement joins TRBV2 to TRBJ2-4; no firm D call. V was trimmed by 4 bases and J by 2 bases, leaving 6 bases between them. The CDR3 runs to 13 residues. CDR1 SNHLY and CDR2 FYNNEI come from the germline V gene. The chain's CDR3 is CASSVAPKNIQYF. The CDR3 nucleotides read TGTGCCAGCAGTGTTGCCCCCAAAAACATTCAGTACTTC. The full variable domain, its missing parts supplied by reference TRBV2 and TRBJ2-4, is EPEVTQTPSHQVTQMGQEVILRCVPISNHLYFYWYRQILGQKVEFLVSFYNNEISEKSEIFDDQFSVERPDGSNFTLKIRSTKLEDSAMYFCASSVAPKNIQYFGAGTRLSVL.

The chain links TRBV28 to TRBJ1-2; D possibly corresponds to TRBD1 (6 bases). CDR3 size: 13 residues. Trimming shortened V by 5 bases and J by 6 bases, and 13 bases separated the two germline ends. CDR1 MDHEN and CDR2 SYDVKM come from the germline V gene. CDR3 in DNA: TGTGCCAGCAGTGATACAGGGTTCGATGGCTACACCTTC. It specifies CASSDTGFDGYTF.

The chain carries TRBV9 and TRBJ1-4, with D uncertain. Trimming took off 5 bases at V and 1 base at J, with 6 bases between the two ends. The CDR3 extends over 13 amino acids. The germline gives CDR1 SGDLS, CDR2 YYNGEE. CDR3 nucleotide sequence: TGTGCCAGCAGTATGGGAACTAATGAAAAACTGTTTTTT. Its protein product is CASSMGTNEKLFF.

At least ten counts were recorded for this clonotype. This sequence joins TRBV5-1 and TRBJ2-3; 7 bases line up with TRBD1. This CDR3 has 14 residues. CDR1 is SGHRS and CDR2 is YFSETQ in the germline V gene. The trim removed 4 bases at V and 2 bases at J, leaving 4 bases unmatched. In DNA form, the CDR3 reads TGCGCCAGCAGCCTAGGGACAGCCACAGATACGCAGTATTTT. It encodes CASSLGTATDTQYF.

This rearrangement joins TRBV24-1 to TRBJ1-2; D might be TRBD1 (6 bases). The germline V gene has CDR1 KGHDR and CDR2 SFDVKD. Deletions cut 3 bases from V and 3 bases from J, with 10 bases between. This CDR3 has 14 residues. CDR3 loop: CATSDPGADYGYTF. The CDR3 DNA sequence: TGTGCCACCAGTGATCCGGGGGCGGACTATGGCTACACCTTC.

This clonotype was observed at least ten times. V usage is TRBV20-1 and J usage is TRBJ2-1; 8 bases line up with TRBD2. CDR1 and CDR2 (germline): DFQATT, SNEGSKA (reference sequence). The CDR3 sequence is 13 residues long. V was pared by 5 bases and J by 9 bases, with 9 bases of the junction left unmatched. The chain's CDR3 is CSAAGTRIREQFF. The CDR3 region has the DNA TGCAGTGCTGCCGGGACTAGGATCCGTGAGCAGTTCTTC.

This clonotype was observed a handful of times. The gene calls are TRBV20-1 and TRBJ1-5; no clear D gene. The CDR3 sequence is 12 residues long. Per the germline V gene, CDR1 is DFQATT and CDR2 is SNEGSKA (reference sequence). Between the trimmed V and J ends, which lost 4 bases and 1 base, there was a span of 5 bases. The CDR3 region is CSAIGSNQPQHF. CDR3 sequence (DNA): TGCAGTGCTATTGGGAGCAATCAGCCCCAGCATTTT.

The chain recombines TRBV7-3 with TRBJ2-2, with D hard to call. Per germline, CDR1 SGHTA and CDR2 FQGTGA. CDR3 length: 13 residues. The V and J ends lost 0 bases and 6 bases respectively, with 5 bases between them. CDR3 sequence reads: CASSLTQSGELFF. CDR3 DNA sequence: TGTGCCAGCAGCTTAACGCAGTCCGGGGAGCTGTTTTTT.